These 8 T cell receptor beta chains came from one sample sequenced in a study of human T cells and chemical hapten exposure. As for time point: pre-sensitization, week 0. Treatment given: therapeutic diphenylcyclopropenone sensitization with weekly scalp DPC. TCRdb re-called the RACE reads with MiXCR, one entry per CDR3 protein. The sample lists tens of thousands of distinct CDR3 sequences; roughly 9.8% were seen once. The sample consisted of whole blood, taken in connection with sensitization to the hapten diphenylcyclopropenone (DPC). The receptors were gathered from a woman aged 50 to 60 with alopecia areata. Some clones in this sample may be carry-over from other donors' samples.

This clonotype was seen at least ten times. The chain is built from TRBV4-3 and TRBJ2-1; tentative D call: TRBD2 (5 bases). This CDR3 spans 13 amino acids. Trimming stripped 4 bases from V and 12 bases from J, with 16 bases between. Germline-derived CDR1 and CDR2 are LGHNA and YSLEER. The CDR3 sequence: CASSRGRRGLQFF. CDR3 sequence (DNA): TGCGCCAGCAGCCGCGGGCGTCGCGGGCTGCAGTTCTTC.

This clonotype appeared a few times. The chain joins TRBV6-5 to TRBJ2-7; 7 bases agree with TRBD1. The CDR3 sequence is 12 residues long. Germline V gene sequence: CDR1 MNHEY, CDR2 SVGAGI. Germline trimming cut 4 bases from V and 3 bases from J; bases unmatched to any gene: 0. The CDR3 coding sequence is TGTGCCAGCAGTTGGGACAGCTACGAGCAGTACTTC. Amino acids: CASSWDSYEQYF.

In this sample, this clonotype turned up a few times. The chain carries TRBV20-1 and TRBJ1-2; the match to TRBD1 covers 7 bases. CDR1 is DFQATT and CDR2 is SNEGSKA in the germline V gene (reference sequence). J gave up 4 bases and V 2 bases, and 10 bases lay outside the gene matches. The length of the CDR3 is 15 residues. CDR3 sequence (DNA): TGCAGTGCTAGACGTCAGGGGGGCTCTGGCTATGGCTACACCTTC. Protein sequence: CSARRQGGSGYGYTF.

The DNA of the CDR3 is TGTGCCAGCAGTATACGAACCGGGACTTACAATGAGCAGTTCTTC. Translation: CASSIRTGTYNEQFF. The rearrangement links TRBV12-3 or TRBV12-4 to TRBJ2-1, with D tentatively TRBD2 (6 bases). The CDR3 runs 15 residues. The V end was cut by 5 bases, the J end by 4 bases, with 15 bases between.

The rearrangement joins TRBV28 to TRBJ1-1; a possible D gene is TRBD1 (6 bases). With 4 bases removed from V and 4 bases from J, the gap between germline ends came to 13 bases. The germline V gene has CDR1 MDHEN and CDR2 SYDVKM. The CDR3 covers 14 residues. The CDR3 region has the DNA TGTGCCAGCAGTTCTTTGAGGGGGGCCACTGAAGCTTTCTTT. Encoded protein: CASSSLRGATEAFF. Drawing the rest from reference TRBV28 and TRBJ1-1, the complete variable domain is DVKVTQSSRYLVKRTGEKVFLECVQDMDHENMFWYRQDPGLGLRLIYFSYDVKMKEKGDIPEGYSVSREKKERFSLILESASTNQTSMYLCASSSLRGATEAFFGQGTRLTVV.

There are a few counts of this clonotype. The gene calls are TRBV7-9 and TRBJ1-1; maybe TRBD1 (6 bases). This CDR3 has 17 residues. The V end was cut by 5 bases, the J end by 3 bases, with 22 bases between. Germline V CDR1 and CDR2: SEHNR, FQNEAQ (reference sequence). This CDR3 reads CASSRTQGPKSDTEAFF. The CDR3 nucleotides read TGTGCCAGCAGCCGCACACAGGGCCCCAAGTCGGACACTGAAGCTTTCTTT.

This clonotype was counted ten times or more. DNA of the CDR3: TGCAGCGTGTGGGGCCGGGGCTCTGAAGCTTTCTTT. This encodes CSVWGRGSEAFF. The chain combines TRBV29-1 with TRBJ1-1, with a weak D call TRBD1 (5 bases). Germline lookup yields CDR1 SQVTM and CDR2 ANQGSEA. The V end was cut by 6 bases, the J end by 6 bases, with 14 bases between. CDR3 length: 12 amino acids. Full variable domain (missing parts from reference TRBV29-1 and TRBJ1-1): SAVISQKPSRDICQRGTSLTIQCQVDSQVTMMFWYRQQPGQSLTLIATANQGSEATYESGFVIDKFPISRPNLTFSTLTVSNMSPEDSSIYLCSVWGRGSEAFFGQGTRLTVV.

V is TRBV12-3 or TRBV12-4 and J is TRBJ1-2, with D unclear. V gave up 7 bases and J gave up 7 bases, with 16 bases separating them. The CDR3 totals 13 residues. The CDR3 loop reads CASKSRPVSGYTF. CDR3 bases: TGTGCCAGCAAATCACGGCCAGTATCTGGCTACACCTTC.